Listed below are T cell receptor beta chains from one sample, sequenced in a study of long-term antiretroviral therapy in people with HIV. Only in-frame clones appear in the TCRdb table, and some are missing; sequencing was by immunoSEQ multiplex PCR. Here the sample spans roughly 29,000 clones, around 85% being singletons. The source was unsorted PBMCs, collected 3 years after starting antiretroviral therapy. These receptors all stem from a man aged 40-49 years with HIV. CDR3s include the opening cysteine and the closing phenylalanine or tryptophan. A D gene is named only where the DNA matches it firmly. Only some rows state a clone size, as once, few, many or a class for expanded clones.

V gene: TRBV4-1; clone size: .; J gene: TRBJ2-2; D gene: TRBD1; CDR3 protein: CASSRSAGGRFSGELFF; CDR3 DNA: TGCGCCAGCAGCCGATCCGCAGGGGGCAGGTTTTCCGGGGAGCTGTTTTTT
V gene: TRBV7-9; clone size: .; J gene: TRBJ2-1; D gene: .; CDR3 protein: CASSLGGRGTDEQFF; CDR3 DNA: TGTGCCAGCAGCTTAGGGGGTAGAGGGACCGATGAGCAGTTCTTC
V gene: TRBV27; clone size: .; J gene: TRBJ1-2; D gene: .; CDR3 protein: CASKPFTGTKDGYTF; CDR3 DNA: TGTGCCAGCAAGCCATTTACCGGGACTAAGGATGGCTACACCTTC
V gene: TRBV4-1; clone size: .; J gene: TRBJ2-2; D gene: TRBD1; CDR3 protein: CASSPGTGGTGELFF; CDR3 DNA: TGCGCCAGCAGCCCAGGGACAGGGGGGACCGGGGAGCTGTTTTTT
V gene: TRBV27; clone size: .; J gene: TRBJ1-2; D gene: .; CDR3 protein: CASSFNDRTYGYTF; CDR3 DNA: TGTGCCAGCAGTTTTAACGACAGGACCTATGGCTACACCTTC
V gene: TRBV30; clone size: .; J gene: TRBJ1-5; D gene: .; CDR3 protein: CAWSDGISNQPQHF; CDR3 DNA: TGTGCCTGGAGCGACGGAATAAGCAATCAGCCCCAGCATTTT
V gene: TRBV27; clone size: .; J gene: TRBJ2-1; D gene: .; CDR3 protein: CASTLGGPYNEQFF; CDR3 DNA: TGTGCCAGCACGCTAGGGGGTCCCTACAATGAGCAGTTCTTC
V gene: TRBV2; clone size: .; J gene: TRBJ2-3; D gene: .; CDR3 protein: CASSETPIMDTQYF; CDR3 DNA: TGTGCCAGCAGTGAAACCCCCATTATGGATACGCAGTATTTT
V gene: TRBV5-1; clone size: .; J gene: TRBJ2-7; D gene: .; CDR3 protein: CASSPAWETYEQYF; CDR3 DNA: TGCGCCAGCAGCCCTGCTTGGGAGACCTACGAGCAGTACTTC
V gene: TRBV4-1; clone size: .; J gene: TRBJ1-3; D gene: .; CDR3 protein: CASSQDRGTTDSLSGNTIYF; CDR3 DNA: TGCGCCAGCAGCCAAGATCGTGGGACAACCGATTCTCTTTCTGGAAACACCATATATTTT
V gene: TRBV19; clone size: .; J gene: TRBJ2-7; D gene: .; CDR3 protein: CASSIDPAPTYEQYF; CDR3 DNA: TGTGCCAGTAGTATAGATCCAGCACCTACCTACGAGCAGTACTTC
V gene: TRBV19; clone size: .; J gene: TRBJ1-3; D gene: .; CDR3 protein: CASSNRTQNGNTIYF; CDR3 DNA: TGTGCCAGTAGTAACCGGACCCAAAACGGAAACACCATATATTTT
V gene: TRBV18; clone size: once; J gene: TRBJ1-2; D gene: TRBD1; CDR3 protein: CASSQNTGGQGNGYTF; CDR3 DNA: TGTGCCAGCTCGCAAAACACTGGGGGACAGGGGAATGGCTACACCTTC
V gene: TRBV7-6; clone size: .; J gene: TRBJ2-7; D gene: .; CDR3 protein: CASSQGRYEQYF; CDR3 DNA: TGTGCCAGCAGCCAGGGTCGCTACGAGCAGTACTTC
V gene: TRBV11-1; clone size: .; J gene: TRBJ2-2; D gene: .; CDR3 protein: CASSLGTSNTGELFF; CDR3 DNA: TGTGCCAGCAGCCTGGGGACTTCGAACACCGGGGAGCTGTTTTTT
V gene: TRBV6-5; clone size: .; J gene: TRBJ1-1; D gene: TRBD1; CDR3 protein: CASIAQGARTEAFF; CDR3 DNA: TGTGCCAGCATCGCACAGGGGGCGCGAACTGAAGCTTTCTTT
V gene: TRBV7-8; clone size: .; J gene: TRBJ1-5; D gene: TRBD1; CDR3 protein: CASSLGGQGGQPQHF; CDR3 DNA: TGTGCCAGCAGCTTAGGGGGACAGGGTGGACAGCCCCAGCATTTT
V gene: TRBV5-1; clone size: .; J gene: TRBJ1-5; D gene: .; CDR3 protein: CASSAGQGNQPQHF; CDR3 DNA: TGCGCCAGCAGCGCCGGCCAGGGCAATCAGCCCCAGCATTTT
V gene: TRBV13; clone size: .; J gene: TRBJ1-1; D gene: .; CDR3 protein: CASSQQENGDTEAFF; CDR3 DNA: TGTGCCAGCAGTCAGCAGGAGAATGGGGACACTGAAGCTTTCTTT
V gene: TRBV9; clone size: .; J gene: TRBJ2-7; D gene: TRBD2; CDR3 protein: CASSVKPGTIYEQYF; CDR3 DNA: TGTGCCAGCAGCGTAAAACCCGGGACTATATACGAGCAGTACTTC